This T cell receptor (beta chain) is drawn from a study of blood T cells in healthy people across ages. The CDR3 totals 13 residues. In germline, CDR1 is ENHRY, CDR2 SYGVKD. Trimming left V 2 bases short and J 2 bases short, with 6 bases between. Broader study findings: Unsorted PBMC input precluded a conclusive naive versus antigen-experienced comparison.

Through a sample-barcoded 5' primer and a J-beta primer mix, a second PCR was run for roughly 6 to 11 cycles. TCRdb ran MiXCR on the 5' RACE reads and lists one entry per CDR3 protein. The sample carries about a million distinct CDR3 sequences, roughly half recorded once. Healthy Caucasian individuals from Russia aged about 6 to 95 were enrolled as donors. This clonotype came up a few times. Its target is unknown. This may be a read error, as it is one base from a much larger clone. The clonotype originates from a woman aged 60-70 years in good health. V gene TRBV10-3 combines with J gene TRBJ2-5; possible D gene TRBD1, 6 bases. The sequenced material came from blood. Here the CDR3 DNA reads TGTGCCATCAGTGAGGGACAGCAAGAGACCCAGTACTTC. Its protein is CAISEGQQETQYF.